The following is a TCR beta chain sequence with its context. The data are from a study of blood T cell repertoires in COVID-19. Study as a whole: From the United States, Italy and Spain came samples of acute and convalescent COVID-19. From T cells, B-cell-depleted T cells, or PBMCs came the material, which was cDNA or gDNA.

Assay used: immunoSEQ multiplex PCR; TCRdb lists only in-frame clones, some missing. This sample has tens of thousands of clones; 82% occur once, and the top ten carry roughly an eighth. The V end was cut by 6 bases, the J end by 2 bases, with 15 bases between. The CDR3 contains 15 residues. Germline CDR1 reads MNHEY; CDR2 reads SVGAGI. The specimen was peripheral blood. The clonotype comes from a human donor with acute or convalescent COVID-19. The donor label of this sample is uncertain. The rearrangement uses TRBV6-5 and TRBJ2-3; D is perhaps TRBD1 (5 bases). This chain's CDR3 is CASRSGQSNTDTQYF. The CDR3 nucleotides are TGTGCCAGCAGATCAGGACAAAGCAACACAGATACGCAGTATTTT.